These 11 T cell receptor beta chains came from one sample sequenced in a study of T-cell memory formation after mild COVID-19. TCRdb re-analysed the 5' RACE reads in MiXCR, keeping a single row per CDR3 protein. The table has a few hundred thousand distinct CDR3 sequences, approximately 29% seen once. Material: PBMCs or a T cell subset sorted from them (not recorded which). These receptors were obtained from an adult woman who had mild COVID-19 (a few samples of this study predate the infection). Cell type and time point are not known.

The CDR3 loop is CASSQGGQDNEQFF. Here the CDR3 DNA reads TGTGCCAGCAGCCAAGGGGGACAGGACAATGAGCAGTTCTTC. This rearrangement joins TRBV3-1 to TRBJ2-1; 8 nucleotides agree with TRBD1. V shed 1 base, J shed 5 bases, and the junction held 1 base outside the gene matches. The germline CDR1 and CDR2 sequences are LGHDT and YNNKEL (reference sequence). CDR3 size: 14 residues.

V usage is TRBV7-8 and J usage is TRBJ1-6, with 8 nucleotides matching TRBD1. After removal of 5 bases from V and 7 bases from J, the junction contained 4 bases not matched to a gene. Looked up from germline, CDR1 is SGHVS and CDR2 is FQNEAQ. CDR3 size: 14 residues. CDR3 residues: CASSRTGRNSPLHF. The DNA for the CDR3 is TGTGCCAGCAGCCGGACAGGGCGGAATTCACCCCTCCACTTT.

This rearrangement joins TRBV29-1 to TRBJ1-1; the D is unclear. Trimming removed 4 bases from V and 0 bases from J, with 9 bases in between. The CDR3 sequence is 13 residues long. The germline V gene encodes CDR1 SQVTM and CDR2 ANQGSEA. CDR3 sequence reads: CSVAGRLNTEAFF. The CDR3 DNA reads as TGCAGCGTTGCTGGACGCCTGAACACTGAAGCTTTCTTT.

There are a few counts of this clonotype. CDR3 amino acids: CSAPARGDYGYTF. In DNA, the CDR3 is TGCAGTGCCCCGGCCCGGGGCGACTATGGCTACACCTTC. The V call is TRBV20-1, the J call TRBJ1-2; a possible D gene is TRBD1 (5 bases). The CDR3 runs to 13 residues. The V gene's germline CDR1 is DFQATT and CDR2 SNEGSKA (reference sequence). Trimming took 6 bases from V and 3 from J, leaving 14 bases between them.

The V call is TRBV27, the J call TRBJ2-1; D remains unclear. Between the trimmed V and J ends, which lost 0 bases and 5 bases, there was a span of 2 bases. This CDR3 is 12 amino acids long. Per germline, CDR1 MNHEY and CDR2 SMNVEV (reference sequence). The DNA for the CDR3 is TGTGCCAGCAGTTTATCGAACAATGAGCAGTTCTTC. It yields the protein CASSLSNNEQFF.

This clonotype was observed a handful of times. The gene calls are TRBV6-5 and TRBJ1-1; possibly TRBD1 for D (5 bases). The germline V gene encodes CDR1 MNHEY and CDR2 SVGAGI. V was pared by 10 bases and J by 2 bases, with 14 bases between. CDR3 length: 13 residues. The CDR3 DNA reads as TGTGCCACCCAGAGCCGGGACAACACTGAAGCTTTCTTT. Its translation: CATQSRDNTEAFF.

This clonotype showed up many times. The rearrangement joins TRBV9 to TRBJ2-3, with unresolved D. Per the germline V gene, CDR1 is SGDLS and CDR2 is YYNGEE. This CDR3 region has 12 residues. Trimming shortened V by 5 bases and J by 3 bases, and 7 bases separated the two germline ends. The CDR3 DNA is TGTGCCAGCAGTGCTGGAACAGATACGCAGTATTTT. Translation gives CASSAGTDTQYF.

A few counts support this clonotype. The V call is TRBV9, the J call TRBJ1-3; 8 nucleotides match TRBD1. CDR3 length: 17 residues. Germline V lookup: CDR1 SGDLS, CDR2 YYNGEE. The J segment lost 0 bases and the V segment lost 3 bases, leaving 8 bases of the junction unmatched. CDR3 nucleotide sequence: TGTGCCAGCAGCGCCCGACAGGGGATGATCTCTGGAAACACCATATATTTT. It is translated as CASSARQGMISGNTIYF. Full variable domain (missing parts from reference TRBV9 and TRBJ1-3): DSGVTQTPKHLITATGQRVTLRCSPRSGDLSVYWYQQSLDQGLQFLIQYYNGEERAKGNILERFSAQQFPDLHSELNLSSLELGDSALYFCASSARQGMISGNTIYFGEGSWLTVV.

CDR3 sequence: CATSDPRTGNTEAFF. The CDR3 nucleotides are TGTGCCACCAGTGATCCCAGAACGGGAAACACTGAAGCTTTCTTT. The rearrangement joins TRBV24-1 to TRBJ1-1; D is unresolved. The CDR3 is made up of 15 amino acids. V lost 3 bases to trimming and J lost 2 bases, with 12 bases between them. The germline V gene encodes CDR1 KGHDR and CDR2 SFDVKD.

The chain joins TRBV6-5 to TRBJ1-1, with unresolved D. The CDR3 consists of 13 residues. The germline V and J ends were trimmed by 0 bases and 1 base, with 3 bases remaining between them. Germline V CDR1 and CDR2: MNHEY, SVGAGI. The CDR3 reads CASSYSSNTEAFF. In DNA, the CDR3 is TGTGCCAGCAGTTACTCCTCGAACACTGAAGCTTTCTTT.

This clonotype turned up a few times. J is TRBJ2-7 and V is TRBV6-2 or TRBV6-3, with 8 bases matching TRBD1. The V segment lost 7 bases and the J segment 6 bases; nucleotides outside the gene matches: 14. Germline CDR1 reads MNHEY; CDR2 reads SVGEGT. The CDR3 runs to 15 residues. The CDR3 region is CASIPSGRGPSEQYF. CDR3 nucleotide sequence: TGTGCCAGCATCCCCTCCGGCAGGGGGCCGAGCGAGCAGTACTTC.